This passage covers 21 T cell receptor beta chains from one sample sequenced in a study of blood T cell repertoires in COVID-19. TCRdb's table, derived via immunoSEQ multiplex PCR, lists solely in-frame clones and lacks some. The sample gives 470,000 or so clones, around 89% of which show up once; roughly 4.3% is in the top ten. The sample taken for sequencing was peripheral blood. Every receptor here comes from a woman between 25 and 40 years old with acute or convalescent COVID-19.

This clone showed up just once. The rearrangement joins TRBV2 to TRBJ2-7; TRBD2 might be the D (5 bases). Germline loops: CDR1 SNHLY, CDR2 FYNNEI. The CDR3 spans 15 residues. The germline V and J ends were trimmed by 3 bases and 0 bases, with 12 bases remaining between them. This CDR3 is CASSDAVLASYEQYF. CDR3 nucleotides: TGTGCCAGCAGTGATGCGGTTCTAGCCTCCTACGAGCAGTACTTC.

The chain links TRBV7-2 to TRBJ2-5, with TRBD2 matching 14 bases. Germline loops: CDR1 SGHTA, CDR2 FQGNSA. This CDR3 comprises 19 residues. V dropped 5 bases and J dropped 5; count of bases not matched to a gene: 16. CDR3 in DNA: TGTGCCAGCAGCCCCTCATCCGGGACTAGCGGGAGCCTCAGGGAGACCCAGTACTTC. It is translated as CASSPSSGTSGSLRETQYF.

The chain links TRBV15 to TRBJ1-2, with no clear D. Germline CDR1 reads LNHNV; CDR2 reads YYDKDF (reference sequence). This CDR3 contains 14 residues. Trimming cost V 2 bases and J 0 bases, with 7 bases left between them. CDR3: CATSRQKANYGYTF. The CDR3 DNA follows: TGTGCCACCAGCAGACAGAAAGCTAACTATGGCTACACCTTC.

This chain uses TRBV23-1 with TRBJ2-2; 11 bases agree with TRBD2. TRBV23-1 is annotated as an ORF whose role is uncertain. The ends lost 5 bases at V and 3 bases at J; junction bases unmatched: 14. The CDR3 contains 19 residues. The CDR3 DNA follows: TGCGCCAGCAGTGGCGTAGCGGGGGGGCCTGGGCTAGACACCGGGGAGCTGTTTTTT. Translating gives CASSGVAGGPGLDTGELFF.

The chain joins TRBV9 to TRBJ1-2; 8 nucleotides align to TRBD1. The V gene's germline CDR1 is SGDLS and CDR2 YYNGEE. Unmatched junction bases numbered 8, after V lost 0 bases and J lost 4 bases. The CDR3 has 16 residues. The CDR3 loop reads CASSVASGGLPYGYTF. DNA for the CDR3: TGTGCCAGCAGCGTAGCGTCAGGGGGCCTCCCCTATGGCTACACCTTC. The whole variable domain, filled in from reference TRBV9 and TRBJ1-2, reads DSGVTQTPKHLITATGQRVTLRCSPRSGDLSVYWYQQSLDQGLQFLIQYYNGEERAKGNILERFSAQQFPDLHSELNLSSLELGDSALYFCASSVASGGLPYGYTFGSGTRLTVV.

The chain recombines TRBV6-5 with TRBJ2-1; 7 bases line up with TRBD1. V was pared by 7 bases and J by 7 bases, with 4 bases of the junction left unmatched. From germline, CDR1 is MNHEY and CDR2 SVGAGI. This CDR3 region has 12 residues. CDR3 sequence reads: CASKGGKNEQFF. The CDR3 DNA reads as TGTGCCAGCAAAGGGGGCAAGAATGAGCAGTTCTTC.

The V call is TRBV6-5, the J call TRBJ1-5; tentatively, D is TRBD1 (5 bases). V lost 6 bases and J lost 6, with 12 bases in between. The CDR3 is made up of 13 amino acids. CDR1 is MNHEY, CDR2 SVGAGI, per germline. CDR3 protein: CASSGGPAQPQHF. Written as DNA, the CDR3 is TGTGCCAGCAGCGGGGGTCCGGCTCAGCCCCAGCATTTT.

The chain links TRBV5-1 to TRBJ2-2, with TRBD1 matching over 8 bases. V trimming: 0 bases; J trimming: 6 bases; junction bases outside the gene matches: 4. This CDR3 spans 15 amino acids. Germline CDR1 reads SGHRS; CDR2 reads YFSETQ. The CDR3 protein is CASSLVQGAAGELFF. Written as DNA, the CDR3 is TGCGCCAGCAGCTTGGTCCAGGGGGCTGCCGGGGAGCTGTTTTTT. The variable domain in full, completed from reference TRBV5-1 and TRBJ2-2, reads KAGVTQTPRYLIKTRGQQVTLSCSPISGHRSVSWYQQTPGQGLQFLFEYFSETQRNKGNFPGRFSGRQFSNSRSEMNVSTLELGDSALYLCASSLVQGAAGELFFGEGSRLTVL.

The chain employs TRBV7-3 and TRBJ2-3; 11 positions match TRBD2. From germline, CDR1 is SGHTA and CDR2 FQGTGA. This CDR3 has 15 residues. Trimming at V came to 2 bases and at J to 5 bases, leaving 3 bases not matched to a gene. The CDR3 sequence: CASSLLAGGVDTQYF. In nucleotides, the CDR3 is TGTGCCAGCAGCTTACTAGCGGGGGGTGTAGATACGCAGTATTTT.

Here the CDR3 reads CAWETGTRTDTQYF. DNA for the CDR3: TGTGCCTGGGAGACAGGGACGAGAACAGATACGCAGTATTTT. The chain employs TRBV30 and TRBJ2-3; 7 bases are shared with TRBD1. The CDR3 runs to 14 residues. Looked up from germline, CDR1 is GTSNPN and CDR2 is SVGIG (reference sequence). V lost 5 bases and J lost 3; bases outside the gene matches: 8.

This clone appeared a single time. The chain is built from TRBV5-1 and TRBJ2-7; D may be TRBD1 (6 bases). CDR1 and CDR2 from the germline V gene are SGHRS and YFSETQ. Trimming stripped 2 bases from V and 6 bases from J, with 12 bases between. The CDR3 has 13 amino acids. The CDR3 region is CASSFDRLLEQYF. Written as DNA, the CDR3 is TGCGCCAGCAGCTTTGACAGGCTCCTCGAGCAGTACTTC.

This clone was seen once. The chain has TRBV19 and TRBJ2-7, with 10 nucleotides matching TRBD2. The CDR3 contains 16 residues. Germline V gene data show CDR1 as LNHDA and CDR2 as SQIVND (reference sequence). Trimming cost V 5 bases and J 2 bases; bases outside gene matches: 9. The CDR3 DNA reads TGTGCCAGTAGTCCGCAACCCGGGACTAGCGCCTACGAGCAGTACTTC. This encodes CASSPQPGTSAYEQYF.

This rearrangement joins TRBV30 to TRBJ2-2; TRBD2 might be the D (6 bases). The germline CDR1 and CDR2 sequences are GTSNPN and SVGIG (reference sequence). The CDR3 has 13 residues. Deletions cut 3 bases from V and 6 bases from J, with 11 bases between. CDR3 sequence: CAWRTGDPGELFF. In DNA, the CDR3 is TGTGCCTGGAGAACGGGGGATCCCGGGGAGCTGTTTTTT.

The chain is built from TRBV6-4 and TRBJ1-6; tentatively, D is TRBD1 (5 bases). V was pared by 0 bases and J by 9 bases, with 15 bases between. This CDR3 has 16 amino acids. CDR1 is MRHNA and CDR2 is SNTAGT in the germline V gene. DNA for the CDR3: TGTGCCAGCAGTGACTCGGTCAGGGAATTGAGTTCACCCCTCCACTTT. Residues: CASSDSVRELSSPLHF.

This clone was picked up a small number of times. The chain links TRBV9 to TRBJ2-7, with D perhaps matching TRBD2 (5 bases). Between the trimmed V and J ends, which lost 1 base and 6 bases, there was a span of 11 bases. The CDR3 runs 13 residues. Germline assignment: CDR1 SGDLS and CDR2 YYNGEE. The CDR3 coding sequence is TGTGCCAGCAGCGTAACTAGTGAGGGCGAGCAGTACTTC. It is translated as CASSVTSEGEQYF.

This clone was seen only a few times. The chain has TRBV3-1 (or the pseudogene TRBV3-2) and TRBJ1-1; no definite D call. CDR1 and CDR2 from the germline V gene are LGHDT and YNNKEL (reference sequence). The CDR3 extends over 13 amino acids. V lost 0 bases and J lost 7, with 9 bases in between. The CDR3 nucleotides are TGTGCCAGCAGCCAAGATTGGGGAGGTGAAGCTTTCTTT. It is translated as CASSQDWGGEAFF.

V usage is TRBV3-1 (or the pseudogene TRBV3-2) and J usage is TRBJ1-2; tentative D call: TRBD1 (6 bases). V lost 0 bases, J lost 8 bases, and 13 bases lay in between. CDR3 length: 14 amino acids. Per germline, CDR1 LGHDT and CDR2 YNNKEL (reference sequence). The CDR3 region has the DNA TGTGCCAGCAGCCAAGATCATACAGGGCGCGGCTACACCTTC. Its translation: CASSQDHTGRGYTF.

The CDR3 here is CASRGDSNYGYTF. CDR3 bases: TGTGCCAGCAGGGGGGACAGCAACTATGGCTACACCTTC. The chain has TRBV9 and TRBJ1-2; 7 bases line up with TRBD1. The CDR3 has 13 residues. Trimming removed 5 bases from V and 2 bases from J; junction bases left unmatched: 3. Germline assignment: CDR1 SGDLS and CDR2 YYNGEE.

The chain couples TRBV7-2 to TRBJ1-2, with a possible D match to TRBD1 (6 bases). This CDR3 spans 15 amino acids. The V end was cut by 5 bases, the J end by 11 bases, with 24 bases between. CDR1 and CDR2 (germline): SGHTA, FQGNSA. The CDR3: CASSDQGLTPNRYTF. The CDR3 DNA reads as TGTGCCAGCAGCGACCAGGGGTTGACTCCAAACAGGTACACCTTC.

The genes are TRBV5-6 and TRBJ2-2; D gene unclear. This CDR3 has 12 residues. V lost 0 bases and J lost 7, with 4 bases in between. CDR1 is SGHDT and CDR2 is YYEEEE in the germline V gene. The CDR3 spells CASSLGLGELFF. The CDR3 DNA is TGTGCCAGCAGCTTGGGACTCGGGGAGCTGTTTTTT.

The V call is TRBV13, the J call TRBJ2-1, with a tentative D call TRBD2 (5 bases). Germline values: CDR1 PRHDT, CDR2 FYEKMQ (reference sequence). The CDR3 extends over 15 amino acids. V was trimmed by 1 base and J by 0 bases, leaving 7 bases between them. The CDR3 DNA sequence: TGTGCCAGCAGCTTAGAAGGGAGCTCCTACAATGAGCAGTTCTTC. Translating gives CASSLEGSSYNEQFF.